This T cell receptor beta chain was found in a study of shared clonotypes between healthy human individuals. Here immunoSEQ multiplex PCR was the method, and the copy in TCRdb shows in-frame clones only, minus some. The repertoire consists of about 480,000 clones, with 79% occurring once and the leading ten covering 10% to 15%. This sequence was found in a woman between 40 and 50 years old in good health. Some clones in this sample may be carry-over from other donors' samples. The sample was PBMCs.

CDR3 region: CAWSPTGLAYEQYF. Written as DNA, the CDR3 is TGTGCCTGGAGTCCCACGGGACTAGCCTACGAGCAGTACTTC. The genes are TRBV30 and TRBJ2-5, with TRBD2 identical over 8 bases. Judging by the DNA end, TRBJ2-7 fits better; the J call may be wrong. The CDR3 consists of 14 residues. Germline V CDR1 and CDR2: GTSNPN, SVGIG (reference sequence).